Here is one T cell receptor (beta chain) with its context. No antigen is known for it. Base-call qualities are not available, and no considerably larger clone is one nucleotide away. These data originate in a study of control samples from healthy donors and cancer patients (dated by TCRdb to the early 2020s). The CDR3 spans 15 residues, from the cysteine through the phenylalanine. Solely the CDR3 DNA is kept, with 45 bases framed from the first base. In the germline V gene (reference sequence), CDR1 corresponds to LNHDA and CDR2 to SQIVND. Trimmed from V: 6 bases; trimmed from J: 3 bases; junction bases lacking a gene match: 6. Library preparation employed the immunoSEQ multiplex PCR assay. TCRdb took over this immuneACCESS table, retaining in-frame rearrangements with V and J assigned. Such tables are incomplete; in checked studies, under half of the missing clones stem from an unresolved V gene, and the remainder is unexplained. The sample has about 120,000 clones on record, approximately 90% of them singletons. Around 3.4% of the sample belongs to the ten largest clones.

The receptor chain draws on TRBV19 and TRBJ2-1, and TRBD2 matches 9 of the central bases. Specimen: blood. This sequence originates from a man in his forties in good health. The sequenced DNA is TGTGCCAGTAGCTCCCTAGCGGGGCGCTACAATGAGCAGTTCTTC. Its protein product is CASSSLAGRYNEQFF.